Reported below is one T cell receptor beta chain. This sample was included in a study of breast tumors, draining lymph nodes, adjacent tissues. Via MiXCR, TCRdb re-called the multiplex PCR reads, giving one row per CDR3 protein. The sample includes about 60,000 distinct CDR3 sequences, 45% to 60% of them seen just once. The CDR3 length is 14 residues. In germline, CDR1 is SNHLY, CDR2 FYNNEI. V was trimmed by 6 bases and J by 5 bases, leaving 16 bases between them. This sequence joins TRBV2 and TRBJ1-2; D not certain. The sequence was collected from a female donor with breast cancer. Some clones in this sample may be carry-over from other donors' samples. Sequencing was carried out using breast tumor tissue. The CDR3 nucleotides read TGTGCCAGCAGACCTGGACGCACGCCATATGGCTACACCTTC. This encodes CASRPGRTPYGYTF. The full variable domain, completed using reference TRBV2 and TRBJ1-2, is EPEVTQTPSHQVTQMGQEVILRCVPISNHLYFYWYRQILGQKVEFLVSFYNNEISEKSEIFDDQFSVERPDGSNFTLKIRSTKLEDSAMYFCASRPGRTPYGYTFGSGTRLTVV.